Listed here are 13 T cell receptor beta chains from one sample, sequenced in a study of shared clonotypes between healthy human individuals (TCRdb year 2020). Libraries came from the immunoSEQ multiplex PCR assay. The immuneACCESS repertoire file appears here via TCRdb, limited to in-frame rearrangements. These files lack a portion of the clones; in checked studies, under half of the deficit traces to unresolved V genes, and the cause of the others is not known. The sample table contains over a million clones; only one count was recorded for roughly 96% of them. The ten largest account for roughly 1.2% of the sample. The sequenced material came from naive CD4+ T cells sorted from blood. The sample's cell subset or site label is to be understood as: CD45RA+ positively selected. The receptor source for this set is a man younger than 40 in good health.

V is TRBV30 and J is TRBJ2-3, with D perhaps matching TRBD2 (7 bases). With 2 bases removed from V and 5 bases from J, the gap between germline ends came to 14 bases. Looked up from germline, CDR1 is GTSNPN and CDR2 is SVGIG (reference sequence). The length of the CDR3 is 14 residues. CDR3 nucleotide sequence: TGTGCCTGGAGTCCGAGGGGGGGAGGAGATACGCAGTATTTT. This codes for CAWSPRGGGDTQYF.

The J gene is TRBJ1-2, the V gene TRBV6-4; TRBD1 might be the D (5 bases). Trimming took 6 bases from V and 7 from J, leaving 21 bases between them. CDR1 is MRHNA and CDR2 is SNTAGT in the germline V gene. The CDR3 runs 15 residues. This CDR3 reads CASSRDPLSNIGYTF. In DNA, the CDR3 is TGTGCCAGCAGCCGGGACCCACTCAGCAATATTGGCTACACCTTC.

The rearrangement joins TRBV6-5 to TRBJ1-1; tentatively, D is TRBD1 (5 bases). CDR1 is MNHEY, CDR2 SVGAGI, per germline. CDR3 length: 15 amino acids. V lost 0 bases, J lost 2 bases, and 10 bases lay in between. The CDR3 loop reads CASSYSRGDNTEAFF. DNA of the CDR3: TGTGCCAGCAGTTACTCGAGAGGGGATAACACTGAAGCTTTCTTT.

V gene TRBV4-1 combines with J gene TRBJ1-4; 10 bases match TRBD1. The V gene's germline CDR1 is MGHRA and CDR2 YSYEKL. With V trimmed by 0 bases and J by 6 bases, 1 base remained unmatched. The CDR3 has 15 amino acids. Written as DNA, the CDR3 is TGCGCCAGCAGCCAAGATGGGACAGGGGATGAAAAACTGTTTTTT. Encoded protein: CASSQDGTGDEKLFF.

This rearrangement joins TRBV5-1 to TRBJ2-2, with D unclear. Germline V gives CDR1 SGHRS, CDR2 YFSETQ. V dropped 3 bases and J dropped 6 bases, with 3 bases sitting between them. The CDR3 runs 11 residues. This CDR3 is CASSYAGELFF. The CDR3 DNA is TGCGCCAGCAGCTACGCCGGGGAGCTGTTTTTT.

This sequence joins TRBV28 and TRBJ1-5; 8 bases map to TRBD1. V trimming: 5 bases; J trimming: 5 bases; junction bases outside the gene matches: 11. The germline gives CDR1 MDHEN, CDR2 SYDVKM. CDR3 size: 16 residues. CDR3 residues: CASSSLQGGDYQPQHF. Written as DNA, the CDR3 is TGTGCCAGCAGTAGTTTACAGGGGGGAGATTATCAGCCCCAGCATTTT.

J is TRBJ2-3 and V is TRBV11-3; TRBD2 agrees at 10 bases. The ends lost 5 bases at V and 1 base at J; junction bases unmatched: 3. CDR1 and CDR2 from the germline V gene are SGHNT and YENEEA. This CDR3 region has 15 residues. The CDR3 protein is CASSQGTSGTDTQYF. DNA for the CDR3: TGTGCCAGCAGCCAGGGGACTAGCGGCACAGATACGCAGTATTTT.

The V gene is TRBV28, the J gene TRBJ2-1; TRBD2 agrees at 11 bases. The CDR3 contains 16 residues. The germline CDR1 and CDR2 sequences are MDHEN and SYDVKM. J was trimmed by 5 bases and V by 0 bases; bases with no gene match: 3. The chain's CDR3 is CASSLWTSGTNNEQFF. In DNA form, the CDR3 reads TGTGCCAGCAGTTTATGGACTAGCGGGACAAACAATGAGCAGTTCTTC.

The chain employs TRBV4-3 and TRBJ2-3; TRBD2 agrees at 7 bases. Germline V gene sequence: CDR1 LGHNA, CDR2 YSLEER. V shed 1 base, J shed 0 bases, and the junction held 7 bases outside the gene matches. The CDR3 is made up of 17 amino acids. CDR3: CASSQVPPSGSTDTQYF. The DNA of the CDR3 is TGCGCCAGCAGCCAAGTCCCTCCTAGCGGCAGCACAGATACGCAGTATTTT.

The chain links TRBV12-5 to TRBJ1-2; tentatively, D is TRBD1 (5 bases). V lost 7 bases and J 3 bases, leaving 12 bases between the germline ends. The CDR3 sequence is 13 residues long. Germline V gene sequence: CDR1 LGHNT, CDR2 FRNRAP. In nucleotides, the CDR3 is TGTGCTAGTGCCCAGACAGACTACTATGGCTACACCTTC. Residues: CASAQTDYYGYTF.

The chain has TRBV28 and TRBJ2-1, with D uncertain. Trimming removed 4 bases from V and 9 bases from J, with 7 bases in between. Germline V gives CDR1 MDHEN, CDR2 SYDVKM. The CDR3 is 11 amino acids. The CDR3 coding sequence is TGTGCCAGCAGTTCCCCGGTTGAGCAGTTCTTC. As protein: CASSSPVEQFF. Full variable domain (rest looked up from reference TRBV28 and TRBJ2-1): DVKVTQSSRYLVKRTGEKVFLECVQDMDHENMFWYRQDPGLGLRLIYFSYDVKMKEKGDIPEGYSVSREKKERFSLILESASTNQTSMYLCASSSPVEQFFGPGTRLTVL.

The chain joins TRBV7-2 to TRBJ1-5; D is unclear. From germline, CDR1 is SGHTA and CDR2 FQGNSA. V was cut by 2 bases and J by 3 bases, with 8 bases left in between. The CDR3 runs 14 residues. The CDR3 DNA reads TGTGCCAGCAGCTTAACACAGTTCAATCAGCCCCAGCATTTT. It specifies CASSLTQFNQPQHF.

The genes are TRBV14 and TRBJ2-2; 13 bases match TRBD2. The germline gives CDR1 SGHDN, CDR2 FVKESK. V shed 0 bases and J 9 bases; nucleotides not matched to a gene: 7. The CDR3 consists of 17 residues. CDR3 sequence: CASSQDPRLAGGRELFF. The CDR3 nucleotides read TGTGCCAGCAGCCAAGATCCTAGACTAGCGGGAGGACGGGAGCTGTTTTTT.